What follows are 26 T cell receptor beta chains derived from one specimen sequenced in a study of blood T cell repertoires in COVID-19. Profiled with immunoSEQ multiplex PCR; TCRdb holds only in-frame clones, not every one. Among about 120,000 clones listed, 81% were seen once. Source material: peripheral blood. The receptors come from a human donor in a cohort sampled during active COVID-19.

V gene TRBV7-2 combines with J gene TRBJ2-3, with 12 nucleotides matching TRBD2. The CDR3 runs 17 residues. CDR1 and CDR2 (germline): SGHTA, FQGNSA. With V trimmed by 5 bases and J by 2 bases, 8 bases remained unmatched. The CDR3 DNA follows: TGTGCCAGCAGCCTGCCTAGCGGGGGGGCCCCCACAGATACGCAGTATTTT. Translating it yields CASSLPSGGAPTDTQYF.

V usage is TRBV12-3 or TRBV12-4 and J usage is TRBJ2-4, with a weak D call TRBD2 (6 bases). Trimming removed 11 bases at V and 3 bases at J, with 14 bases between. The CDR3 has 13 amino acids. The chain's CDR3 is CALSRGNKNIQYF. CDR3 nucleotides: TGTGCCCTGTCTCGGGGGAACAAAAACATTCAGTACTTC.

CDR3 DNA sequence: TGTGCCAGCAGCGTAGGGGGACTACCAGGGGATACGCAGTATTTT. Encoded protein: CASSVGGLPGDTQYF. The chain is built from TRBV9 and TRBJ2-3; TRBD2 matches 7 bases. CDR3 length: 15 amino acids. Trimming cost V 0 bases and J 6 bases; bases outside gene matches: 7. The germline CDR1 and CDR2 sequences are SGDLS and YYNGEE.

This chain links TRBV12-3 or TRBV12-4 with TRBJ2-3; perhaps TRBD1 as D (5 bases). The CDR3 spans 12 residues. Trimming pared 6 bases from V and 7 bases from J, leaving 11 bases between. This CDR3 reads CASRERGNTQYF. The CDR3 coding sequence is TGTGCCAGCAGGGAAAGGGGAAATACGCAGTATTTT.

The chain employs TRBV6-2 or TRBV6-3 and TRBJ2-6, with D perhaps TRBD1 (6 bases). Trimming took off 6 bases at V and 0 bases at J, with 12 bases between the two ends. The CDR3 runs 16 residues. The germline V gene has CDR1 MNHEY and CDR2 SVGEGT. Written as DNA, the CDR3 is TGTGCCAGCAGGTACACAGGGAGCTCTGGGGCCAACGTCCTGACTTTC. It translates to CASRYTGSSGANVLTF.

Turning to this clone: The junction departs from the called germline gene at one end, perhaps through a read error. V and J are TRBV5-1 and TRBJ1-2; perhaps TRBD1 as D (5 bases). The CDR3 is made up of 16 amino acids. Germline-derived CDR1 and CDR2 are SGHRS and YFSETQ. The CDR3 DNA reads as TGCGCCAGCAGCTTGGTAGATAGGGGAACCCCCTATGGCCACACCTTC. Translating gives CASSLVDRGTPYGHTF.

This chain links TRBV30 with TRBJ2-2, with 7 bases lining up with TRBD1. V shed 6 bases and J 1 base; nucleotides not matched to a gene: 5. Germline V lookup: CDR1 GTSNPN, CDR2 SVGIG (reference sequence). CDR3 size: 14 residues. CDR3 coding DNA: TGTGCCTGTTCCGGGACAGTGAACACCGGGGAGCTGTTTTTT. Residues: CACSGTVNTGELFF.

This clone came up a few times. The chain joins TRBV29-1 to TRBJ1-2; D gene ambiguous. Germline assignment: CDR1 SQVTM and CDR2 ANQGSEA. V was clipped by 2 bases and J by 2 bases, with 6 bases between them. This CDR3 has 12 residues. The CDR3 is CSVEIQNYGYTF. CDR3 DNA sequence: TGCAGCGTTGAAATACAGAACTATGGCTACACCTTC.

V gene TRBV6-5 combines with J gene TRBJ2-7; tentative D call: TRBD1 (5 bases). The V gene's germline CDR1 is MNHEY and CDR2 SVGAGI. This CDR3 has 13 amino acids. Trimming took 8 bases from V and 4 from J, leaving 15 bases between them. As DNA, the CDR3 is TGTGCCAGCCGTCAGGCCACAGGTTACGAGCAGTACTTC. It specifies CASRQATGYEQYF.

The chain couples TRBV30 to TRBJ1-1; no clear D. The CDR3 has 15 residues. V lost 4 bases, J lost 3 bases, and 18 bases lay in between. Germline CDR1 reads GTSNPN; CDR2 reads SVGIG (reference sequence). The CDR3 region is CAWTPGLRKDTEAFF. CDR3 nucleotide sequence: TGTGCCTGGACTCCGGGGTTACGGAAGGACACTGAAGCTTTCTTT.

The genes are TRBV27 and TRBJ1-1, with TRBD1 identical over 8 bases. V gave up 7 bases and J gave up 3 bases; unmatched junction bases: 10. The length of the CDR3 is 15 residues. Germline V gives CDR1 MNHEY, CDR2 SMNVEV (reference sequence). The CDR3 bases are TGTGCCAGCAACCCGGCAGACAGGGGTTACACTGAAGCTTTCTTT. It specifies CASNPADRGYTEAFF.

V is TRBV7-2 and J is TRBJ2-5, with 7 bases identical to TRBD1. Per germline, CDR1 SGHTA and CDR2 FQGNSA. The CDR3 runs 15 residues. V dropped 5 bases and J dropped 5; count of bases not matched to a gene: 11. The CDR3 spells CASSPRQGVWETQYF. In DNA, the CDR3 is TGTGCCAGCAGCCCCCGACAGGGTGTTTGGGAGACCCAGTACTTC.

By share of the sample, this clone is medium-sized. The chain combines TRBV10-3 with TRBJ2-1, with D tentatively TRBD2 (7 bases). V shed 7 bases and J shed 11 bases, with 15 bases lying between them. The CDR3 spans 12 residues. CDR1 ENHRY and CDR2 SYGVKD come from the germline V gene. CDR3: CAINKGGVKQFF. The CDR3 coding sequence is TGTGCCATCAATAAAGGGGGGGTGAAGCAGTTCTTC.

This clone was recorded once. The chain has TRBV18 and TRBJ1-1; weak D call: TRBD1 (6 bases). Germline assignment: CDR1 KGHSH and CDR2 LQKENI. V shed 0 bases and J shed 11 bases, with 16 bases lying between them. This CDR3 spans 14 amino acids. CDR3 amino acids: CASSPPVQGLSAFF. The CDR3 bases are TGTGCCAGCTCACCACCCGTTCAGGGGCTGAGCGCTTTCTTT.

The chain has TRBV30 and TRBJ2-7, with D perhaps TRBD1 (6 bases). Per germline, CDR1 GTSNPN and CDR2 SVGIG (reference sequence). Trimming stripped 4 bases from V and 5 bases from J, with 18 bases between. The CDR3 covers 14 residues. CDR3: CAWIPQGIIHEQYF. In DNA, the CDR3 is TGTGCCTGGATCCCGCAGGGGATCATCCACGAGCAGTACTTC.

The V and J genes are TRBV6-4 and TRBJ2-2; 10 nucleotides match TRBD1. The germline CDR1 and CDR2 sequences are MRHNA and SNTAGT. The CDR3 is made up of 14 amino acids. The junction had 5 bases not matched to a gene; V was cut back by 7 bases and J by 6 bases. The CDR3 DNA reads as TGTGCCAGCAAAGGGACAGGGGAGGCCGGGGAGCTGTTTTTT. Translating it yields CASKGTGEAGELFF.

V usage is TRBV7-3 and J usage is TRBJ2-1, with D hard to call. With 5 bases removed from V and 3 bases from J, the gap between germline ends came to 14 bases. Looked up from germline, CDR1 is SGHTA and CDR2 is FQGTGA. The CDR3 covers 15 residues. CDR3 DNA: TGTGCCAGCAGCCCCCAAGTGGCTAGCTACAATGAGCAGTTCTTC. Protein sequence: CASSPQVASYNEQFF.

The chain uses TRBV24-1 and TRBJ2-2, with D tentatively TRBD1 (6 bases). CDR1 is KGHDR and CDR2 is SFDVKD in the germline V gene. This CDR3 region has 17 residues. V was clipped by 5 bases and J by 0 bases, with 15 bases between them. CDR3 bases: TGTGCCACCAGTGCTACTCGGGACAACTCGAACACCGGGGAGCTGTTTTTT. It yields the protein CATSATRDNSNTGELFF.

V gene TRBV11-2 combines with J gene TRBJ2-7; 9 bases align to TRBD1. The CDR3 length is 16 residues. Germline V gene sequence: CDR1 SGHAT, CDR2 FQNNGV. J lost 0 bases, V lost 3 bases, and 6 bases had no gene match. CDR3 sequence reads: CASSFNSGQGSYEQYF. The CDR3 DNA reads as TGTGCCAGCAGCTTCAATTCGGGACAGGGCTCCTACGAGCAGTACTTC.

This chain links TRBV7-9 with TRBJ1-4; 7 bases are shared with TRBD1. In germline, CDR1 is SEHNR, CDR2 FQNEAQ (reference sequence). J was trimmed by 3 bases and V by 4 bases; bases with no gene match: 2. The CDR3 is 14 amino acids. The CDR3 bases are TGTGCCAGCAGCTCGACAGGGTCTAATGAAAAACTGTTTTTT. This codes for CASSSTGSNEKLFF.

CDR3 in amino acids: CASSLDEAGAGFF. For the CDR3, the DNA is TGTGCCAGCAGCTTAGATGAGGCAGGGGCCGGGTTCTTC. The chain is built from TRBV11-2 and TRBJ2-1; tentatively, D is TRBD1 (6 bases). The CDR3 is made up of 13 amino acids. V gave up 0 bases and J gave up 15 bases, with 15 bases separating them. Germline loops: CDR1 SGHAT, CDR2 FQNNGV.

The rearrangement uses TRBV28 and TRBJ2-7; 10 bases agree with TRBD2. Germline V lookup: CDR1 MDHEN, CDR2 SYDVKM. This CDR3 has 16 amino acids. Unmatched junction bases numbered 13, after V lost 7 bases and J lost 4 bases. In DNA, the CDR3 is TGTGCCAGCAAGGTTTCATCGGCTAGCGGGAGTTACGAGCAGTACTTC. Translated: CASKVSSASGSYEQYF.

The chain carries TRBV5-1 and TRBJ1-1, with TRBD1 matching over 8 bases. The CDR3 contains 15 residues. Per the germline V gene, CDR1 is SGHRS and CDR2 is YFSETQ. The trim removed 0 bases at V and 3 bases at J, leaving 4 bases unmatched. This CDR3 reads CASSLVVQGDTEAFF. CDR3 nucleotides: TGCGCCAGCAGCTTGGTTGTACAGGGGGACACTGAAGCTTTCTTT.

This chain connects TRBV7-2 to TRBJ1-2; 10 bases are shared with TRBD1. V lost 5 bases to trimming and J lost 7 bases; unmatched junction nucleotides: 16. The CDR3 totals 17 residues. Germline CDR1 and CDR2: SGHTA and FQGNSA. CDR3 nucleotides: TGTGCCAGCAGCCCCTCCAGCACTGGACAGGGGGGCTCTGGCTACACCTTC. The encoded protein is CASSPSSTGQGGSGYTF.

In DNA form, the CDR3 reads TGTGCCAGGTTGCGGGCCTTTTATGGCTACACCTTC. This encodes CARLRAFYGYTF. The V gene is TRBV6-4, the J gene TRBJ1-2; D remains unclear. V lost 9 bases, J lost 5 bases, and 13 bases lay in between. The germline V gene has CDR1 MRHNA and CDR2 SNTAGT. This CDR3 contains 12 residues.

The rearrangement uses TRBV2 and TRBJ1-2, with D unclear. This CDR3 contains 13 residues. V lost 0 bases and J 4 bases, leaving 6 bases between the germline ends. Germline V CDR1 and CDR2: SNHLY, FYNNEI. As DNA, the CDR3 is TGTGCCAGCAGTGAAGCGGGCGTCTATGGCTACACCTTC. Its protein product is CASSEAGVYGYTF.